This T cell receptor (beta chain) was recovered during a study of a mutant IDH1 vaccine in newly diagnosed glioma. Described time point: week 35, safety follow-up. The study gave 300 ug of mutant IDH1 20-mer peptide per vaccine dose, with topical imiquimod. Some clones are missing from TCRdb's copy, which holds only in-frame ones; the method was immunoSEQ multiplex PCR. The sample includes about 32,000 clones, roughly 77% seen only once; the top ten take approximately 3.2%. Trimming removed 3 bases at V and 8 bases at J, with 10 bases between. Germline V CDR1 and CDR2: SEHNR, FQNEAQ (reference sequence). The CDR3 consists of 12 residues. In regard to this clone: Its antigen is as yet unknown.

The input for sequencing was PBMCs, taken from a glioma patient whose treatment included an IDH1 peptide vaccine. The receptor's source is a man in his forties with glioma. Some clones in this sample may be carry-over from other donors' samples. The chain links TRBV7-9 to TRBJ1-1; D unresolved. CDR3 region: CASSFASEEAFF. The CDR3 DNA follows: TGTGCCAGCAGCTTTGCCAGCGAGGAAGCTTTCTTT.